These T cell receptor beta chains were read from a single sample in a study of cytomegalovirus exposure and HLA in healthy donors. Produced via immunoSEQ multiplex PCR; TCRdb's table is partial and in-frame only. The data contain roughly 75,000 clones, approximately 93% of them singletons. The sequencing sample was made of PBMCs. These receptors were collected from a woman under 30 in good health and CMV-seropositive. The CDR3 runs from the conserved cysteine through the conserved F or W. The D gene is left open where the match is weak. Only some rows state a clone size, as once, few, many or a class for expanded clones.

v_call,j_call,clone_size,d_call,cdr3_nt,cdr3_aa
TRBV28,TRBJ2-1,NA,TRBD2,TGTGCCAGCAGTCCGACGGGACTAGCGGGGTATATTGAGCAGTTCTTC,CASSPTGLAGYIEQFF
TRBV19,TRBJ2-5,once,NA,TGTGCCAATCCCAGGGGTCTAGCGGCGCCCAAAGGTATAGGAGAGACCCAGTACTTC,CANPRGLAAPKGIGETQYF
TRBV15,TRBJ1-4,NA,TRBD1,TGTGCCACCAGCAGAGACGGGCTTTCGGTGACAGGGGAAAAACTGTTTTTT,CATSRDGLSVTGEKLFF
TRBV11-3,TRBJ1-1,NA,TRBD1,TGTGCCAGCAGCGAATGGACAGGGGGCAGTGAAGCTTTCTTT,CASSEWTGGSEAFF
TRBV29-1,TRBJ1-1,once,NA,TGCAGCGTTGAACGCGGCTCAAGCACTGAAGCTTTCTTT,CSVERGSSTEAFF
TRBV6-5,TRBJ1-2,few,NA,TGTGCCAGCAGTTACCAATTTTCGTCCAGGGGTGGCTACACCTTC,CASSYQFSSRGGYTF
TRBV28,TRBJ1-4,NA,TRBD1,TGTGCCAGCAGCCGGCTGGGACAGAGTAATGAAAAACTGTTTTTT,CASSRLGQSNEKLFF
TRBV6-1,TRBJ2-1,NA,TRBD2,TGTGCCAGCAGCTTATCGGGAGGGGTCAATGAGCAGTTCTTC,CASSLSGGVNEQFF
TRBV5-1,TRBJ2-2,NA,NA,TGCGCCAGCAGCTTGGGGGCAGCCAACACCGGGGAGCTGTTTTTT,CASSLGAANTGELFF
TRBV15,TRBJ1-2,NA,TRBD1,TGTGCCACCACCCCGGACAGGGGGCTTAACTATGGCTACACCTTC,CATTPDRGLNYGYTF
TRBV5-6,TRBJ2-5,NA,NA,TGTGCCAGCAGCTTCGGGGAGACCCAGTACTTC,CASSFGETQYF
TRBV7-7,TRBJ2-5,NA,NA,TGTGCCAGCAGCCAGGGGCGAAGGGAGACCCAGTACTTC,CASSQGRRETQYF
TRBV28,TRBJ2-5,NA,NA,TGTGCCAGCAACATGCCGAACAGGGTCTACGAGACCCAGTACTTC,CASNMPNRVYETQYF
TRBV6-4,TRBJ2-3,NA,TRBD2,TGTGCCAGCAGTCTAATAGCGGGAGGAGGTGATACGCAGTATTTT,CASSLIAGGGDTQYF
TRBV2,TRBJ1-1,once,TRBD1,TGTGCCAGCGGGACAGCCCCTGAAGCTTTCTTT,CASGTAPEAFF
TRBV27,TRBJ2-3,NA,TRBD1,TGTGCCAGCAGTCCGATAGACAGGGCAGATACGCAGTATTTT,CASSPIDRADTQYF
TRBV2,TRBJ2-1,NA,TRBD2,TGTGCCAGCACCATAAGCGGGAGGGCCGATGAGCAGTTCTTC,CASTISGRADEQFF
TRBV5-1,TRBJ2-1,NA,TRBD2,TGCGCCAGCAGCTTGGCCTACCCTAGCGGGAATAACAATGAGCAGTTCTTC,CASSLAYPSGNNNEQFF